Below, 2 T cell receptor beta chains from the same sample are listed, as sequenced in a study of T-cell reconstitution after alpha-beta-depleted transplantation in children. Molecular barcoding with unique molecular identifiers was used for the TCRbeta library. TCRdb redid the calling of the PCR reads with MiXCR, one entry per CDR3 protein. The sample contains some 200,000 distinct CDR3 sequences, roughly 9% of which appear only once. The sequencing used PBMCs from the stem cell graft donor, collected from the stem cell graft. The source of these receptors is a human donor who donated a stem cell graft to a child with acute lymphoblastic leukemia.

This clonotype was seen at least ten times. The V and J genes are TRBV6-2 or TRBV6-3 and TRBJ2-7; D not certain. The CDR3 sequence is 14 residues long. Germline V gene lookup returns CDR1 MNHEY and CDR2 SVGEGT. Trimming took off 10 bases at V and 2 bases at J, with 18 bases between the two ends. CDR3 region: CAIGAGRRPYEQYF. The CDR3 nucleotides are TGTGCCATAGGCGCTGGGCGACGCCCCTACGAGCAGTACTTC.

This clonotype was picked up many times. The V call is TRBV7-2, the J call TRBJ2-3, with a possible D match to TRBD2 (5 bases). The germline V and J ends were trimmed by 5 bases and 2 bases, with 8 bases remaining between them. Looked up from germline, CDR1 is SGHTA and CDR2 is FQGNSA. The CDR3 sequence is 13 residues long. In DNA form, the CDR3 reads TGTGCCAGCAGCGCAGGACTCACAGATACGCAGTATTTT. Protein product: CASSAGLTDTQYF.